This entry concerns a single T cell receptor (beta chain). Its antigen remains unidentified. The trim removed 11 bases at V and 7 bases at J, leaving 8 bases unmatched. The germline CDR1 and CDR2 sequences are SNHLY and FYNNEI. This CDR3 region has 12 residues. The data derive from a study of post-analysis software for immune sequencing data. Study results and limitations: By F measure, strong co-clustering occurred among samples prepared in the same batch. The five TRBV segments detected at higher frequency in patients than in controls included TRBV5-6, TRBV5-1 and TRBV20-1. Significantly lower normalized Chao1 diversity was found in patients with multiple sclerosis relative to controls.

Prepared libraries of TCR beta cDNA carried unique molecular identifiers. Researchers reported 400,000 to 600,000 cDNA molecules coming from about 0.98 to 11 million T cells. Each CDR3 protein is one row after TCRdb ran MiXCR on the PCR reads. The table has around 770,000 distinct CDR3 sequences, just over 45% seen once. The sequence was obtained from a girl under 18 with multiple sclerosis. Sequenced: blood. The V gene is TRBV2, the J gene TRBJ1-1; 9 nucleotides align to TRBD1. CDR3 loop: CAGRDRAREAFF. DNA of the CDR3: TGTGCCGGCCGGGACAGGGCGCGTGAAGCTTTCTTT. The whole variable domain, remainder taken from reference TRBV2 and TRBJ1-1, is EPEVTQTPSHQVTQMGQEVILRCVPISNHLYFYWYRQILGQKVEFLVSFYNNEISEKSEIFDDQFSVERPDGSNFTLKIRSTKLEDSAMYFCAGRDRAREAFFGQGTRLTVV.